This paragraph covers one T cell receptor beta chain sequence. The antigen is unknown. The data stem from a study of cytomegalovirus exposure and HLA in healthy donors. The PCR contained 60 Vbeta and 13 Jbeta primers. Measured with immunoSEQ multiplex PCR; TCRdb has only the in-frame clones, and not every one. In all, the sample yields under 200,000 clones. Study-wide points: The records held CMV serostatus as the only immune exposure information. In a later analysis, TCR beta V- and J-gene trimming showed a link to a missense DCLRE1C variant.

The material sequenced was PBMCs. This clonotype originated in a woman younger than 30 in good health and CMV-seropositive.

CDR3: CASSDFTGGLYEQYF. In DNA form, the CDR3 reads TGCGCCAGCAGTGATTTTACAGGGGGTCTCTACGAGCAGTACTTC. This chain uses TRBV10-1 with TRBJ2-7; TRBD1 agrees at 8 bases. Trimming cost V 3 bases and J 3 bases; bases outside gene matches: 7. The CDR3 extends over 15 amino acids. Germline lookup yields CDR1 WNHNN and CDR2 SYGVQD (reference sequence).